Below, 10 T cell receptor beta chains from the same sample are listed, as sequenced in a study of blood T cell repertoires in COVID-19 (dated by TCRdb to the early 2020s). Libraries came from the immunoSEQ multiplex PCR assay. What TCRdb holds here is the immuneACCESS table cut down to in-frame rearrangements. Part of the clones is not present; checked against another copy, under half of the missing clones reflect an unresolved V gene, and the others are unexplained. The sample profile shows tens of thousands of clones; approximately 88% of them were found once. The top ten hold approximately 8.1% of the sample. The source material was peripheral blood. All receptors derive from a woman aged 70-85 years with acute or convalescent COVID-19.

The rearrangement links TRBV7-3 to TRBJ2-1; D is unclear. This CDR3 contains 14 residues. The germline V gene encodes CDR1 SGHTA and CDR2 FQGTGA. V shed 5 bases and J shed 5 bases, with 13 bases lying between them. The CDR3 nucleotides read TGTGCCAGCAGCCCAAGCCCCCAGGACAATGAGCAGTTCTTC. It specifies CASSPSPQDNEQFF.

This chain connects TRBV5-1 to TRBJ1-4, with unresolved D. V was cut by 4 bases and J by 0 bases, with 13 bases left in between. CDR1 is SGHRS, CDR2 YFSETQ, per germline. The CDR3 extends over 16 amino acids. The CDR3 region has the DNA TGCGCCAGCAGCCCCGAACCGGGTTCAACTAATGAAAAACTGTTTTTT. It codes for CASSPEPGSTNEKLFF.

This clone is termed medium-sized. The chain uses TRBV29-1 and TRBJ1-5; 7 bases align to TRBD1. Germline values: CDR1 SQVTM, CDR2 ANQGSEA. The CDR3 is 13 residues long. V trimming: 8 bases; J trimming: 3 bases; junction bases outside the gene matches: 7. The CDR3 region is CSYSTGVNQPQHF. The DNA of the CDR3 is TGCAGCTACAGTACAGGGGTCAATCAGCCCCAGCATTTT. Variable domain in full (rest from reference TRBV29-1 and TRBJ1-5): SAVISQKPSRDICQRGTSLTIQCQVDSQVTMMFWYRQQPGQSLTLIATANQGSEATYESGFVIDKFPISRPNLTFSTLTVSNMSPEDSSIYLCSYSTGVNQPQHFGDGTRLSIL.

The chain links TRBV5-5 to TRBJ1-4, with 8 bases that match TRBD1. V lost 0 bases and J lost 8; bases outside the gene matches: 3. The germline V gene encodes CDR1 SGHKS and CDR2 YYEKEE (reference sequence). The CDR3 length is 14 residues. The DNA of the CDR3 is TGTGCCAGCAGCTTGGACAGGGGGGGCGAAAAACTGTTTTTT. This sequence encodes CASSLDRGGEKLFF.

The chain joins TRBV3-1 (or the pseudogene TRBV3-2) to TRBJ1-5, with TRBD1 matching 8 bases. Germline V gene data show CDR1 as LGHDT and CDR2 as YNNKEL (reference sequence). The CDR3 has 13 amino acids. V gave up 4 bases and J gave up 7 bases; unmatched junction bases: 3. CDR3 protein: CASSPGGWQPQHF. In nucleotides, the CDR3 is TGTGCCAGCAGCCCAGGGGGCTGGCAGCCCCAGCATTTT.

The rearrangement joins TRBV28 to TRBJ1-1; D is uncertain. Germline CDR1 reads MDHEN; CDR2 reads SYDVKM. The V end was cut by 7 bases, the J end by 0 bases, with 6 bases between. The CDR3 consists of 12 residues. The DNA of the CDR3 is TGTGCCAGCATTGAGGTGAACACTGAAGCTTTCTTT. This sequence encodes CASIEVNTEAFF.

The chain employs TRBV3-1 (or the pseudogene TRBV3-2) and TRBJ2-3; tentative D call: TRBD1 (5 bases). CDR3 size: 14 residues. From germline, CDR1 is LGHDT and CDR2 YNNKEL (reference sequence). Between the trimmed V and J ends, which lost 2 bases and 7 bases, there was a span of 13 bases. CDR3: CASSQSSKGNTQYF. The CDR3 nucleotides read TGTGCCAGCAGCCAAAGTAGCAAGGGGAATACGCAGTATTTT.

The rearrangement uses TRBV4-3 and TRBJ2-1; TRBD1 matches 9 bases. Germline V lookup: CDR1 LGHNA, CDR2 YSLEER. The CDR3 runs to 15 residues. Trimming at V came to 5 bases and at J to 3 bases, leaving 5 bases not matched to a gene. CDR3 protein: CASSAPGQGYNEQFF. CDR3 bases: TGCGCCAGCAGCGCCCCGGGACAGGGCTACAATGAGCAGTTCTTC.

The chain is built from TRBV7-9 and TRBJ2-6, with no clear D. This CDR3 is 17 amino acids long. The V end was cut by 2 bases, the J end by 3 bases, with 14 bases between. The germline V gene has CDR1 SEHNR and CDR2 FQNEAQ (reference sequence). The CDR3 loop reads CASSLSPLLGGANVLTF. DNA for the CDR3: TGTGCCAGCAGCTTATCCCCATTGCTAGGTGGGGCCAACGTCCTGACTTTC.

In this sample, this clone turned up once. This sequence joins TRBV3-1 (or the pseudogene TRBV3-2) and TRBJ2-5, with D perhaps matching TRBD1 (5 bases). The CDR3 runs to 14 residues. V was clipped by 4 bases and J by 4 bases, with 13 bases between them. Germline V gene sequence: CDR1 LGHDT, CDR2 YNNKEL (reference sequence). The CDR3 nucleotides are TGTGCCAGCAGCCCTCCAGGGATGGGAGAGACCCAGTACTTC. Translation: CASSPPGMGETQYF.